The TCR beta chain described here comes from a study of blood T cell repertoires in COVID-19. Study information: Sources were T cells, B-cell-depleted T cells, or PBMCs; the material itself was cDNA or gDNA.

A single count supports this clone. Trimming at V came to 4 bases and at J to 4 bases, leaving 8 bases not matched to a gene. Germline V gene sequence: CDR1 SGDLS, CDR2 YYNGEE. CDR3 length equals 17 residues. Profiling relied on immunoSEQ multiplex PCR, and the TCRdb table lists in-frame clones only, not all of them. The sample has some 70,000 clones, more than 75% seen once. The source is a man aged 45 to 65 with active COVID-19. Sequenced sample: peripheral blood. This chain joins TRBV9 and TRBJ2-2; 12 positions match TRBD2. The CDR3 sequence: CASSFLAGGLSTGELFF. The CDR3 DNA is TGTGCCAGCAGCTTTCTAGCGGGAGGGTTGTCCACCGGGGAGCTGTTTTTT.